The source of this T cell receptor (beta chain) is a study of graft-versus-host responses after intestinal transplantation. The CDR3 runs to 12 residues. V lost 8 bases and J lost 3, with 10 bases in between. Germline V lookup: CDR1 MNHNS, CDR2 SASEGT. This clone was observed once. Its antigen is not known. Assay used: immunoSEQ multiplex PCR; TCRdb lists only in-frame clones, some missing. Seen here are about 120,000 clones, 90% observed once, and the top ten hold roughly 0.17%. This sequence originates from a human donor who received an intestinal transplant. The specimen was unstimulated CD4+ T cells sorted from spleen or lymph node cells, collected before intestinal transplant. The chain combines TRBV6-1 with TRBJ1-1; a weak D match, TRBD1 (5 bases). The CDR3 DNA reads as TGTGCCAGCGGAGGGGTGCACACTGAAGCTTTCTTT. Amino acid sequence: CASGGVHTEAFF.